The clone carrying this T cell receptor (beta chain) was seen a few times. The target antigen is unknown. Each CDR3 protein is one row after TCRdb ran MiXCR on the 5' RACE reads. The data show some 170,000 distinct CDR3 sequences, over 7% seen once. This specimen comes from a study of T cells after yellow fever vaccination. Whole-study context: SMART-Seq v4 Ultra Low Input handled preparation of low-cell-number fractions. General study findings and limits: Just a small share of clonotypes turned up in the CD4 compartment as well as the CD8 compartment. Reappearance after the booster was seen for most primary-vaccination clones, at 95% to 96% CD4 and around 88% CD8.

The CDR3 loop spans 17 amino acids. V shed 1 base and J 5 bases; nucleotides not matched to a gene: 8. CDR1 and CDR2 (germline): LGHDT, YNNKEL (reference sequence). This clonotype originated in a man younger than 35 who received the YFV17D yellow fever vaccine. The source was CD8+ T cells sorted from PBMCs, collected 45 days after the yellow fever booster vaccination. The chain has TRBV3-1 and TRBJ2-1; 10 nucleotides align to TRBD1. This CDR3 is CASSQVQGQGPDNEQFF. For the CDR3, the DNA is TGTGCCAGCAGCCAAGTTCAGGGACAGGGGCCAGACAATGAGCAGTTCTTC.